The entry below gives a single T cell receptor beta chain sequence along with its context. Its binding antigen is unknown. Base qualities are not provided; no much larger clone lies one nucleotide away. This sample is part of a study of blood T cell repertoires in COVID-19 (dated by TCRdb to 2018 to 2020). Regarding the study in general: Samples covering the acute and convalescent phases of COVID-19 were provided by collaborators in the United States, Italy and Spain. Where HLA class I and class II types were available, the types were taken from metadata supplied by the sample provider, not from assay-based typing. The dataset comprised deeply sampled blood TCRbeta repertoires from subjects exposed to, actively infected with, or recovered from COVID-19. The repertoires were released in a freely available public database meant as a resource for research on the immune response to SARS-CoV-2. The material from the prospective study consisted of cDNA or gDNA derived from T cells, B-cell-depleted T cells, or PBMCs. The samples were drawn from two sources: the first 160 participants of the ongoing ImmuneRACE study, and 1,254 subjects contributed by 6 global collaborators. The sample metadata nearly always contained a de-identified subject ID, COVID-19 status, age in years and sex. On the study overall, not on this receptor specifically: How much clinical and demographic metadata was included differed by source and by participant, and the metadata was provided uncurated.

Per the germline V gene (reference sequence), LNHDA is the CDR1 and SQIVND is the CDR2. Including the terminal cysteine and phenylalanine, the CDR3 comprises 21 residues. The read is trimmed to its CDR3 DNA, 63 bases read in frame from base 1. V is cut back by 3 bases and J by 3 bases, with 16 bases in the junction unmatched. The immunoSEQ Assay, a bias-controlled multiplex PCR, was used to amplify TCRbeta CDR3 regions from genomic DNA. The published analysis was carried out like this. Within the assay, amplification of reference gene primers was used to estimate how many nucleated cells each sample contained. Sequence reads were collapsed and filtered to measure the absolute abundance of every unique TCRbeta CDR3 rearrangement. Productive Simpson clonality was computed per sample as the square root of Simpson's diversity index over productive rearrangements. TCRdb's version of the immuneACCESS table is confined to in-frame rearrangements and falls short of the full clone set. An unresolved V gene accounts for under half of the shortfall where checked; the remainder is of unknown origin. That table furnishes V, J and clone size, whereas the DNA furnished D and trimming. The table for this sample lists fewer than 250,000 clones; 88% of them were counted only once. The top ten constitute about 1.7% of the sample.

Collaborating institutions collected whole blood in K2EDTA tubes following their own protocols. Collaborator samples were shipped for TCRbeta analysis as frozen whole blood, isolated PBMCs, or DNA extracted from either sample type. This clonotype was sampled from a man aged 70 or older with acute or convalescent COVID-19. The rearranged chain carries TRBV19 and TRBJ2-1; 14 bases in between match TRBD2. Sequenced material: peripheral blood. The sequenced DNA is TGTGCCAGTAGTATCCGGAACCCAACTGGGACTAGCGGGAGATTCTACAATGAGCAGTTCTTC. It encodes CASSIRNPTGTSGRFYNEQFF.